The clone carrying this T cell receptor (beta chain) turned up a few times. The germline CDR1 and CDR2 sequences are SQVTM and ANQGSEA. The length of the CDR3 is 14 residues. V lost 4 bases to trimming and J lost 7 bases, with 16 bases between them. The source of the sample is a study of human T cells and chemical hapten exposure. Each CDR3 protein gets one entry after TCRdb re-called the RACE reads with MiXCR. Here the sample spans some 150,000 distinct CDR3 sequences, 12% being singletons. Time point meaning: patch test 2, 6 weeks after DPC sensitization. Treatment given: therapeutic diphenylcyclopropenone sensitization with weekly scalp DPC.

The starting material was whole blood, obtained in connection with sensitization to the hapten diphenylcyclopropenone (DPC). This chain connects TRBV29-1 to TRBJ2-2, with D maybe TRBD2 (6 bases). The TCR was taken from a woman aged 45 to 65 with alopecia areata. Some clones in this sample may be carry-over from other donors' samples. CDR3 in amino acids: CSVGVGGSSGELFF. The CDR3 coding sequence is TGCAGCGTTGGAGTTGGAGGGAGTAGCGGGGAGCTGTTTTTT.